The clone carrying this T cell receptor beta chain appeared once. What it recognizes is unknown. Losses at the gene ends were 3 bases for V and 7 bases for J; bases not matched to a gene: 3. CDR3 length: 14 residues. Germline lookup yields CDR1 LNHDA and CDR2 SQIVND (reference sequence). The repertoire was sequenced with immunoSEQ multiplex PCR; TCRdb's copy has only in-frame clones and lacks some. This table has some 40,000 clones, under 80% appearing once. The data originate from a study of CD4 T cells in relation to SARS-CoV-2 and coronaviruses. On the study more broadly: Convalescent donors were aged roughly 20 to 75, with median approximately 39 years. The restricting HLA molecule for shared crossreactive spike epitopes was mapped.

Naive and memory CD4+ T cells came from enriched cryopreserved PBMCs. Broader study findings: The assay detects memory recall responses, not culture-primed primary responses.

This clonotype was obtained from an adult with COVID-19. V is TRBV19 and J is TRBJ2-1, with 10 bases identical to TRBD2. Source material: memory CD4+ T cells from PBMCs, cultured in vitro. This chain's CDR3 is CASSISLAGNEQFF. The CDR3 nucleotides are TGTGCCAGTAGTATTTCACTAGCGGGAAATGAGCAGTTCTTC.